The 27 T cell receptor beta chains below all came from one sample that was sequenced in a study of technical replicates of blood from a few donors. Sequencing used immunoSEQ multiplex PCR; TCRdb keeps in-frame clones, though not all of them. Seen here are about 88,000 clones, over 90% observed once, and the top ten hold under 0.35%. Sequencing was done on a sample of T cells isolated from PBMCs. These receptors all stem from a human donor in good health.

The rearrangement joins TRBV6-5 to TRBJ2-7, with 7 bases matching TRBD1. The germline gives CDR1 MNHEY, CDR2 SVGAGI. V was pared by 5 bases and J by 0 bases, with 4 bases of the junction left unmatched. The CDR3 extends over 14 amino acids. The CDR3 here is CASSQTGSSYEQYF. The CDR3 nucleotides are TGTGCCAGCAGTCAGACAGGGTCCTCCTACGAGCAGTACTTC.

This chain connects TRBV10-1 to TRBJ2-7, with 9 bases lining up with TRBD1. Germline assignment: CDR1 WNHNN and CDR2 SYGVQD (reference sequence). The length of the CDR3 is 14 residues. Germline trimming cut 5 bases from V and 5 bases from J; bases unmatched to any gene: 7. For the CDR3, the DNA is TGCGCCAGCAGTCAAGGGACAGGGCAGCACGAGCAGTACTTC. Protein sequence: CASSQGTGQHEQYF.

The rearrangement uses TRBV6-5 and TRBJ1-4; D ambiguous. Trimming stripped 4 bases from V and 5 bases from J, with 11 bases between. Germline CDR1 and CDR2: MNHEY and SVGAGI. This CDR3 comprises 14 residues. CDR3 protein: CASSWSNGNEKLFF. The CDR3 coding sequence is TGTGCCAGCAGTTGGAGTAACGGGAATGAAAAACTGTTTTTT.

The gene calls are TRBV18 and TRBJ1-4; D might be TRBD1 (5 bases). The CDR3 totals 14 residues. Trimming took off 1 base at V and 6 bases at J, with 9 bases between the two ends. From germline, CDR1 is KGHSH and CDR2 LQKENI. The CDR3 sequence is CASSPRQLDEKLFF. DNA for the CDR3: TGTGCCAGCTCACCACGACAGCTCGATGAAAAACTGTTTTTT. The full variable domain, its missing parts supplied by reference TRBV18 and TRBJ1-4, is NAGVMQNPRHLVRRRGQEARLRCSPMKGHSHVYWYRQLPEEGLKFMVYLQKENIIDESGMPKERFSAEFPKEGPSILRIQQVVRGDSAAYFCASSPRQLDEKLFFGSGTQLSVL.

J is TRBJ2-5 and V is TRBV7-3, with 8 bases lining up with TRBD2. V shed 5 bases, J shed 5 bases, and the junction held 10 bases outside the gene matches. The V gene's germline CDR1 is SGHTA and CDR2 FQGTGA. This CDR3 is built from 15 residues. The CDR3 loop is CASSRGGPAGETQYF. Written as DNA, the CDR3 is TGTGCCAGCAGCCGGGGGGGACCCGCTGGGGAGACCCAGTACTTC.

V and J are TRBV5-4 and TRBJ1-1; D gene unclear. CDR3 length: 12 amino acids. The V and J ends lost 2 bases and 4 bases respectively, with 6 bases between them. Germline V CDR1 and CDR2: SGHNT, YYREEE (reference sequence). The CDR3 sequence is CASSFTGTEAFF. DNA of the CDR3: TGTGCCAGCAGCTTTACGGGCACTGAAGCTTTCTTT.

The DNA of the CDR3 is TGTGCCAGCAGCGTGACTAGCGGAACTTCCTACGAGCAGTACTTC. Its protein product is CASSVTSGTSYEQYF. The gene calls are TRBV9 and TRBJ2-7; the match to TRBD2 covers 9 bases. Germline loops: CDR1 SGDLS, CDR2 YYNGEE. This CDR3 is 15 amino acids long. V trimming: 2 bases; J trimming: 1 base; junction bases outside the gene matches: 4.

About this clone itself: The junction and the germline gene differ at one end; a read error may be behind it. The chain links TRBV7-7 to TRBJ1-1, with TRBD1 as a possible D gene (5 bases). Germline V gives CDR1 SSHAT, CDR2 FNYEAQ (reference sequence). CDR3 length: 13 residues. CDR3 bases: TGTGCTAGCAGCTTAAGGAGGGGCACTGAAGCTTTCTTT. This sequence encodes CASSLRRGTEAFF.

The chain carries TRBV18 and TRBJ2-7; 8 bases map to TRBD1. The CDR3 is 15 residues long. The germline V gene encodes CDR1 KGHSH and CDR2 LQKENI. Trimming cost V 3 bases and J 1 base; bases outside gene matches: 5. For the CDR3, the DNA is TGTGCCAGCTCACCCGGACAGGGATTATCCTACGAGCAGTACTTC. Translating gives CASSPGQGLSYEQYF.

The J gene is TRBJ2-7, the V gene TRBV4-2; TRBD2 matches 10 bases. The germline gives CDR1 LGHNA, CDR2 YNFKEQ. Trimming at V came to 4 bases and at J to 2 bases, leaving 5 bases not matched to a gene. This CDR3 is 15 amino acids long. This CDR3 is CASSRGTSVTYEQYF. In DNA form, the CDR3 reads TGTGCCAGCAGCCGAGGGACTAGCGTCACCTACGAGCAGTACTTC.

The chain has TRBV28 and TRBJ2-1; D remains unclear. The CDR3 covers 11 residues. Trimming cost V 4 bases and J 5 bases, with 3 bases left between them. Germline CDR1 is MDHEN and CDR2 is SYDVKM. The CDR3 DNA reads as TGTGCCAGCAGTTCTAACAATGAGCAGTTCTTC. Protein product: CASSSNNEQFF. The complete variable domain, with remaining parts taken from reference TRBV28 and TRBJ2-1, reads DVKVTQSSRYLVKRTGEKVFLECVQDMDHENMFWYRQDPGLGLRLIYFSYDVKMKEKGDIPEGYSVSREKKERFSLILESASTNQTSMYLCASSSNNEQFFGPGTRLTVL.

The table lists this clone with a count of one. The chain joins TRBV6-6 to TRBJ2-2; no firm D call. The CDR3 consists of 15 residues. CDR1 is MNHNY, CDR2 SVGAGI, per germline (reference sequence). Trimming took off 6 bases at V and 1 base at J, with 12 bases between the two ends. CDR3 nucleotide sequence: TGTGCCAGCAGCCGCAACCACTGGAACACCGGGGAGCTGTTTTTT. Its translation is CASSRNHWNTGELFF.

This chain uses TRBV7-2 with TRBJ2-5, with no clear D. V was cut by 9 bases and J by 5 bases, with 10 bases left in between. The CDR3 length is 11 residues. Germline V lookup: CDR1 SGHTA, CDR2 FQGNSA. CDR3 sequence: CASTQWETQYF. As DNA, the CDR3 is TGTGCCAGTACACAATGGGAGACCCAGTACTTC. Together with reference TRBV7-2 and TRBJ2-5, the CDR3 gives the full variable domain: GAGVSQSPSNKVTEKGKDVELRCDPISGHTALYWYRQSLGQGLEFLIYFQGNSAPDKSGLPSDRFSAERTGGSVSTLTIQRTQQEDSAVYLCASTQWETQYFGPGTRLLVL.

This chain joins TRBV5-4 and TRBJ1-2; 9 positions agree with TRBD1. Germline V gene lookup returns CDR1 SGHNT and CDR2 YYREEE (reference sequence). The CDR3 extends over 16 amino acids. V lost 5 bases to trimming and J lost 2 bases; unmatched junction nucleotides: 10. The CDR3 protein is CASSQDRGALNYGYTF. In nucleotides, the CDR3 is TGTGCCAGCAGTCAGGACAGGGGCGCCCTCAACTATGGCTACACCTTC.

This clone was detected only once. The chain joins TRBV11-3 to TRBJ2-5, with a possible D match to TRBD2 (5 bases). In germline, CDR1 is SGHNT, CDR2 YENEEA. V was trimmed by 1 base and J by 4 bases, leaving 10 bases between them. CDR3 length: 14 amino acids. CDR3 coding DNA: TGTGCCAGCAGCTTAGTATCCGGAGGAGAGACCCAGTACTTC. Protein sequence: CASSLVSGGETQYF.

This chain's CDR3 is CAWSPAFF. The CDR3 DNA is TGTGCCTGGAGCCCGGCTTTCTTT. The rearrangement joins TRBV30 to TRBJ1-1, with unresolved D. Trimming took 3 bases from V and 11 from J, leaving 4 bases between them. Germline loops: CDR1 GTSNPN, CDR2 SVGIG (reference sequence). This CDR3 region has 8 residues.

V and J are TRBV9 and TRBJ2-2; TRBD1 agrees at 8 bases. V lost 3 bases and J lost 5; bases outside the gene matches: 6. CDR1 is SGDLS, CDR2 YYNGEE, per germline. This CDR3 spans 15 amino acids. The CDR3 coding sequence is TGTGCCAGCAGCGCCGCCGGGACAGGAACCGGGGAGCTGTTTTTT. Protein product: CASSAAGTGTGELFF.

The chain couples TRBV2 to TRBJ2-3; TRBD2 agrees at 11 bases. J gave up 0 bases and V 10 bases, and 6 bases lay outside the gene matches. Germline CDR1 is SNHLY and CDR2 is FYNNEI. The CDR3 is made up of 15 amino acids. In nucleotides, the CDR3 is TGTGCCAACAGAGGGACTAGCGGAAGCACAGATACGCAGTATTTT. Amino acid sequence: CANRGTSGSTDTQYF.

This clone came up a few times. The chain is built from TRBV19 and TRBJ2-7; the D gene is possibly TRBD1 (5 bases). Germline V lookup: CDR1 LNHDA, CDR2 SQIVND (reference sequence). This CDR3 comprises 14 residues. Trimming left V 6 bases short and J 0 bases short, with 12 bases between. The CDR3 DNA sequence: TGTGCCAGTAGACAGGCAGGATACTCCTACGAGCAGTACTTC. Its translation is CASRQAGYSYEQYF.

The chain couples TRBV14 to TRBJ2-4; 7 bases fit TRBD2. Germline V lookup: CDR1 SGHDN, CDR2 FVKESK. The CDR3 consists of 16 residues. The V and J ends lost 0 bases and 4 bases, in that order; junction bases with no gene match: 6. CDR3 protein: CASSQEGEGLKNIQYF. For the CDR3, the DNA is TGTGCCAGCAGCCAAGAAGGGGAGGGACTAAAAAACATTCAGTACTTC.

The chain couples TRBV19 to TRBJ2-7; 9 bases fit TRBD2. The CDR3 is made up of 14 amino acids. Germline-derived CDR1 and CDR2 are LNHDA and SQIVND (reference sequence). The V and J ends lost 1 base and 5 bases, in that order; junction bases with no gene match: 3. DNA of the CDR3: TGTGCCAGTAGTATAGTCCTAGCGGGAAACGAGCAGTACTTC. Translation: CASSIVLAGNEQYF. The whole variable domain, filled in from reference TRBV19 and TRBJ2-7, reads DGGITQSPKYLFRKEGQNVTLSCEQNLNHDAMYWYRQDPGQGLRLIYYSQIVNDFQKGDIAEGYSVSREKKESFPLTVTSAQKNPTAFYLCASSIVLAGNEQYFGPGTRLTVT.

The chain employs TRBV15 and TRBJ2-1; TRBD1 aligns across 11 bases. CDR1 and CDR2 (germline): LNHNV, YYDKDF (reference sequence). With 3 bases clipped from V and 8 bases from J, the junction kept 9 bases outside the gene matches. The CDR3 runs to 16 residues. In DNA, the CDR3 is TGTGCCACCAGCAGTAATTTAGGGACAGGGGGTGATGAGCAGTTCTTC. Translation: CATSSNLGTGGDEQFF. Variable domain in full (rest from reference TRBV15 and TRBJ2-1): DAMVIQNPRYQVTQFGKPVTLSCSQTLNHNVMYWYQQKSSQAPKLLFHYYDKDFNNEADTPDNFQSRRPNTSFCFLDIRSPGLGDTAMYLCATSSNLGTGGDEQFFGPGTRLTVL.

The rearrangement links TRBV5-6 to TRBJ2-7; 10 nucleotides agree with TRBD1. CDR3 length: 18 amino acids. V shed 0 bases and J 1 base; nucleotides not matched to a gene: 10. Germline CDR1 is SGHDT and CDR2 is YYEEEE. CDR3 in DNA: TGTGCCAGCAGCTTGGTACTTTCCGGGACAGGGGTTTCCTACGAGCAGTACTTC. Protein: CASSLVLSGTGVSYEQYF.

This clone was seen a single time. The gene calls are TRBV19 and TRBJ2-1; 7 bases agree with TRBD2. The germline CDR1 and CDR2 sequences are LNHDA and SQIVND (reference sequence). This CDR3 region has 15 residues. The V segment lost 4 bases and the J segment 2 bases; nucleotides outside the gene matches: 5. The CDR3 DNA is TGTGCCAGTAGTACCCAGCGGGGCCCCTACAATGAGCAGTTCTTC. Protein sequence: CASSTQRGPYNEQFF.

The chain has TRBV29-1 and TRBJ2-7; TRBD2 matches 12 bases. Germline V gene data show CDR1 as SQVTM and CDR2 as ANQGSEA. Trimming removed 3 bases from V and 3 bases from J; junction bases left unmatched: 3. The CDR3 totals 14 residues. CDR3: CSVEGLAGSYEQYF. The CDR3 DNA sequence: TGCAGCGTTGAGGGACTAGCGGGTAGCTACGAGCAGTACTTC.

The CDR3 is CASSLDGSYEQYF. The CDR3 DNA follows: TGTGCCAGCAGCTTAGACGGCTCCTACGAGCAGTACTTC. The rearrangement uses TRBV11-2 and TRBJ2-7, with unresolved D. Trimming removed 0 bases at V and 0 bases at J, with 3 bases between. CDR1 is SGHAT, CDR2 FQNNGV, per germline. The CDR3 is 13 amino acids.

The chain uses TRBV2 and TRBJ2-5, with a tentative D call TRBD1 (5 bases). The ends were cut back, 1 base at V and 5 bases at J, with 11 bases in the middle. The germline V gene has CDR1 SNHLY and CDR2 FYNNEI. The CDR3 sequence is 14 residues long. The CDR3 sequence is CASSEEGAGETQYF. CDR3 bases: TGTGCCAGCAGTGAAGAAGGGGCTGGGGAGACCCAGTACTTC.